This section outlines one TCR beta chain sequence together with its context. Its antigen remains unknown. The primer mix had 60 Vbeta and 13 Jbeta primers. The assay was immunoSEQ multiplex PCR, and TCRdb's table has in-frame clones only and misses some. This table has over 65,000 clones, around 75% appearing once. This specimen belongs to a study of cytomegalovirus exposure and HLA in healthy donors. CDR3 length: 16 amino acids. Between the trimmed V and J ends, which lost 0 bases and 0 bases, there was a span of 9 bases. Germline lookup yields CDR1 MNHNY and CDR2 SVGAGI (reference sequence). General observations from the study: Only CMV serostatus was available as immune exposure information. Reportedly, diagnosis of cytomegalovirus status by the classifier showed high specificity and sensitivity. Researchers reported from a later analysis that most CMV-associated TCR beta chains appeared HLA-restricted. As was reported, the HLA-A and HLA-B alleles of most subjects were accurately predicted from TCR beta sequences.

This sequence was found in a woman in her thirties in good health and CMV-seropositive. The rearrangement joins TRBV6-6 to TRBJ2-1, with D maybe TRBD2 (6 bases). Sample: PBMCs. CDR3 coding DNA: TGTGCCAGCAGTTACTCGACTAGAAGCTCCTACAATGAGCAGTTCTTC. The encoded protein is CASSYSTRSSYNEQFF.